These 24 T cell receptor beta chains originate from one sample sequenced in a study of tumor-infiltrating lymphocytes in primary liver carcinoma. DNA and RNA were both co-extracted from approximately 22-30 mg of bulk tissue that had not been sorted. TCR beta cDNA was reverse-transcribed from about 0.45 ug of total RNA. The reaction used a constant-region primer and ProtoScript II reverse transcriptase. Nested multiplex PCR, run for three rounds with slightly modified ARM-PCR, yielded TCR beta libraries. TRBV1-TRBV30 forward primers paired with a C-beta reverse primer were used in the first two PCR rounds, which ran roughly 9 cycles each. TCRdb reprocessed the multiplex PCR reads via MiXCR and lists one record per CDR3 protein. Counted here are tens of thousands of distinct CDR3 sequences, 55% to 75% occurring once; the ten biggest clones make up approximately 31%. The specimen was liver tumor tissue from sampling region 5. The subset was: tumor region T5, tumor centre. The receptors shown here come from a man between 35 and 55 years old with primary liver carcinoma and hepatitis B virus infection.

As regards this clonotype: A read error is possible here, since a much larger clone lies one base away. This sequence joins TRBV19 and TRBJ2-7; perhaps D is TRBD1 or TRBD2 (6 bases each). Trimming cost V 2 bases and J 5 bases, with 13 bases left between them. This CDR3 spans 14 amino acids. CDR1 is LNHDA and CDR2 is SQIVND in the germline V gene (reference sequence). CDR3 sequence reads: CASSISWRDNEQYF. In DNA form, the CDR3 reads TGTGCCAGTAGTATATCTTGGAGGGACAACGAGCAGTACTTC.

The chain has TRBV20-1 and TRBJ2-2; TRBD1 matches 7 bases. The CDR3 is 13 amino acids. The ends lost 5 bases at V and 5 bases at J; junction bases unmatched: 5. Germline-derived CDR1 and CDR2 are DFQATT and SNEGSKA (reference sequence). The CDR3 DNA reads as TGCAGTGCTGGGACAGAAAAAACCGGGGAGCTGTTTTTT. Translation: CSAGTEKTGELFF.

As for this clonotype: Mismatch with germline at one junction end may stem from a read error. The chain couples TRBV7-8 to TRBJ2-1, with D hard to call. There are 17 residues in the CDR3. CDR1 is SGHVS and CDR2 is FQNEAQ in the germline V gene. CDR3 nucleotides: TGTGCCAACAGCTTGGACGGAGCTGGGAACTCCTACAATGAGCACTTCTTC. Its translation: CANSLDGAGNSYNEHFF. The complete variable domain, with remaining parts taken from reference TRBV7-8 and TRBJ2-1, reads GAGVSQSPRYKVAKRGQDVALRCDPISGHVSLFWYQQALGQGPEFLTYFQNEAQLDKSGLPSDRFFAERPEGSVSTLKIQRTQQEDSAVYLCANSLDGAGNSYNEHFFGPGTRLTVL.

This clonotype appeared a few times. This chain uses TRBV2 with TRBJ1-5; D unresolved. The CDR3 contains 15 residues. V dropped 4 bases and J dropped 0 bases, with 10 bases sitting between them. Germline CDR1 SNHLY, CDR2 FYNNEI. The CDR3 here is CASSGRTDSNQPQHF. In DNA form, the CDR3 reads TGTGCCAGCAGTGGAAGGACCGATAGCAATCAGCCCCAGCATTTT.

With respect to this clonotype: One junction end does not reproduce the germline sequence, and a read error may be involved. This chain joins TRBV4-1 and TRBJ1-2, with TRBD1 as a possible D gene (5 bases). From germline, CDR1 is MGHRA and CDR2 YSYEKL. The CDR3 is 15 residues long. As DNA, the CDR3 is TGCACCAGCAGCCAAGATACGTCGGGCAGGGACGGCTGCACCTTC. Its protein is CTSSQDTSGRDGCTF.

The chain joins TRBV28 to TRBJ2-3; 8 bases are shared with TRBD1. With V trimmed by 6 bases and J by 7 bases, 15 bases remained unmatched. The germline V gene encodes CDR1 MDHEN and CDR2 SYDVKM. The CDR3 extends over 16 amino acids. The CDR3 DNA is TGTGCCAGCAGCGGGTGGTGGACAGGGAAGGCAAATACGCAGTATTTT. This encodes CASSGWWTGKANTQYF.

Worth noting for this clonotype: A much larger clone differs from this one at a single base, so this may be a read error. The chain couples TRBV29-1 to TRBJ2-3, with 9 bases aligning to TRBD1. Germline trimming cut 4 bases from V and 4 bases from J; bases unmatched to any gene: 6. The CDR3 totals 14 residues. Per germline, CDR1 SQVTM and CDR2 ANQGSEA. CDR3 amino acids: CSVAGTGIADTQYF. The CDR3 DNA follows: TGCAGCGTTGCTGGGACAGGGATCGCAGATACGCAGTATTTT.

With regard to this clonotype: A read error may be the cause here, since a much bigger clone is one base away. V usage is TRBV28 and J usage is TRBJ2-5, with 7 bases lining up with TRBD2. The CDR3 sequence is 14 residues long. Germline V gives CDR1 MDHEN, CDR2 SYDVKM. For the CDR3, the DNA is TGTGCCAGCAGTCGCGGGAGAGGGAAAGAGACCCAGTGCTTC. Protein sequence: CASSRGRGKETQCF.

Concerning this clonotype itself: A much larger clone sits a single nucleotide away, making a read error possible. This chain uses TRBV28 with TRBJ2-7; D is perhaps TRBD1 (6 bases). The CDR3 runs to 14 residues. CDR1 and CDR2 from the germline V gene are MDHEN and SYDVKM. CDR3 in DNA: TGTGCCAGCAGTTTAAGACAGGCGGGCTACGAGCGGTACTTC. As protein: CASSLRQAGYERYF.

The rearrangement joins TRBV20-1 to TRBJ1-6, with a tentative D call TRBD1 (5 bases). The V end lost 3 bases, the J end lost 8 bases, and 17 bases lay between the germline ends. The germline gives CDR1 DFQATT, CDR2 SNEGSKA (reference sequence). The CDR3 extends over 15 amino acids. CDR3 sequence reads: CSARKAGTADSPLHF. CDR3 DNA sequence: TGCAGTGCTAGGAAGGCCGGGACCGCTGATTCACCCCTCCACTTT.

For this clonotype: One end of the junction fails to match germline, which may point to a read error. The CDR3 loop is CASSLGQAGEVDYELFF. DNA of the CDR3: TGTGCCAGCAGCCTGGGACAAGCGGGAGAAGTTGACTATGAGCTGTTCTTC. V and J are TRBV11-1 and TRBJ2-1; 8 positions agree with TRBD2. The CDR3 has 17 residues. Germline loops: CDR1 SGHAT, CDR2 FQDESV (reference sequence).

This rearrangement joins TRBV5-5 to TRBJ1-5; D may be TRBD1 (5 bases). Trimming took off 1 base at V and 6 bases at J, with 14 bases between the two ends. The CDR3 covers 15 residues. The V gene's germline CDR1 is SGHKS and CDR2 YYEKEE (reference sequence). For the CDR3, the DNA is TGTGCCAGCAGCTTGAGGGGAGGTTACATTCAGCCCCAGCATTTT. The encoded protein is CASSLRGGYIQPQHF.

A note on this clonotype: A read error may account for a junction end that differs from germline. The chain employs TRBV7-6 and TRBJ2-5; D is unresolved. The CDR3 totals 13 residues. Germline-derived CDR1 and CDR2 are SGHVS and FNYEAQ. CDR3 amino acids: CASSFDLQETQYF. The CDR3 nucleotides read TGTGCCAGCAGTTTCGACTTACAAGAGACCCAATACTTC.

With regard to this clonotype: At one end the junction does not follow the germline gene, possibly because of a read error. The gene calls are TRBV10-1 and TRBJ1-2; D call uncertain. Germline CDR1 is WNHNN and CDR2 is SYGVQD (reference sequence). The CDR3 is 14 amino acids. DNA of the CDR3: TGCGCCAGGAGTGCTAGCTGGAGGAAGACTGGCTACACCTTC. Encoded protein: CARSASWRKTGYTF.

The V and J genes are TRBV11-2 and TRBJ2-1, with D possibly matching TRBD2 (6 bases). The ends were cut back, 5 bases at V and 13 bases at J, with 27 bases in the middle. CDR3 size: 16 residues. Germline CDR1 and CDR2: SGHAT and FQNNGV. The CDR3 sequence: CASSMDIGLTMGEQFF. The CDR3 nucleotides read TGTGCCAGCAGCATGGATATCGGACTAACCATGGGTGAACAGTTCTTC.

As for this clonotype: The conserved closing phenylalanine or tryptophan is absent in this CDR3, likely reflecting a read error. It is unclear where the CDR3 begins or ends on the DNA, so no DNA is shown, and the CDR3 is as TCRdb lists it. V gene TRBV2 combines with J gene TRBJ1-6; the D call TRBD1 from the table was never checked on the DNA. 13 amino acids form the CDR3, both terminal residues included. Germline values: CDR1 SNHLY, CDR2 FYNNEI. The CDR3 loop is CASEETPNSPLHL.

This clonotype was counted ten times or more. CDR3 DNA: TGTGCCAGCAGTTTAACAGGGTACTCGCCCAACACCGGGGAGCTGTTTTTT. It specifies CASSLTGYSPNTGELFF. The chain joins TRBV6-1 to TRBJ2-2, with D perhaps matching TRBD1 (6 bases). The CDR3 is made up of 17 amino acids. Germline assignment: CDR1 MNHNS and CDR2 SASEGT. V was pared by 5 bases and J by 2 bases, with 18 bases between.

This clonotype was seen just once. An end of the junction differs from the germline gene, which may be a read error. The chain combines TRBV11-2 with TRBJ2-3, with D hard to call. This CDR3 is 13 amino acids long. Germline V gene lookup returns CDR1 SGHAT and CDR2 FQNNGV. CDR3 residues: CASRKAGSDMQYF. As DNA, the CDR3 is TGTGCCAGCAGAAAAGCCGGATCGGATATGCAGTATTTT.

This clonotype was picked up many times. The chain joins TRBV7-9 to TRBJ2-1; 9 positions match TRBD2. The CDR3 runs to 14 residues. CDR1 and CDR2 (germline): SEHNR, FQNEAQ (reference sequence). Trimming at V came to 0 bases and at J to 7 bases, leaving 1 base not matched to a gene. Here the CDR3 DNA reads TGTGCCAGCAGCTTAGCGCTAGCGGGAAATGAGCAGTTCTTC. Translating it yields CASSLALAGNEQFF. Filled out from reference TRBV7-9 and TRBJ2-1, the complete variable domain reads DTGVSQNPRHKITKRGQNVTFRCDPISEHNRLYWYRQTLGQGPEFLTYFQNEAQLEKSRLLSDRFSAERPKGSFSTLEIQRTEQGDSAMYLCASSLALAGNEQFFGPGTRLTVL.

This clonotype was seen just once. An end of the junction does not agree with germline; a read error may underlie this. This chain links TRBV7-9 with TRBJ1-4; 7 bases agree with TRBD1. CDR3 length equals 14 residues. The germline V gene encodes CDR1 SEHNR and CDR2 FQNEAQ (reference sequence). CDR3 loop: CASNLDRANEKLFF. The CDR3, as DNA: TGTGCCAGCAACTTAGACAGGGCTAATGAAAAACTGTTTTTT.

A word on this clonotype: A read error may account for a junction end that differs from germline. The rearrangement uses TRBV4-1 and TRBJ2-7; either TRBD1 or TRBD2 may supply D (5 bases each). Germline CDR1 MGHRA, CDR2 YSYEKL. The CDR3 loop spans 14 amino acids. Here the CDR3 DNA reads TGTGCCAGCAGCCAAGAAATTCGGGACCTCGTGCAGTACTTC. Protein product: CASSQEIRDLVQYF.

As regards this clonotype: Compared with germline, one end of the junction differs, possibly owing to a read error. This rearrangement joins TRBV11-3 to TRBJ1-1; D is ambiguous. The CDR3 consists of 14 residues. Germline loops: CDR1 SGHNT, CDR2 YENEEA. The chain's CDR3 is CASSFVGVNTEAFF. CDR3 in DNA: TGTGCCAGCAGCTTCGTCGGTGTAAACACTGAAGCTTTTTTT.

Of note for this clonotype: Germline is not matched at one junction end, which may reflect a read error. The genes are TRBV5-6 and TRBJ2-3, with TRBD2 identical over 9 bases. CDR1 and CDR2 from the germline V gene are SGHDT and YYEEEE. The CDR3 has 19 amino acids. CDR3 in DNA: TGTGCCAGCAATCCGACTGGCGGGAGGGCCGGGACTCGTACAGATATGCAGTATTTT. This codes for CASNPTGGRAGTRTDMQYF.

This clonotype was picked up one time. The CDR3 carries no conserved terminal phenylalanine or tryptophan, so it likely arises from a read error. The chain joins TRBV5-1 to TRBJ2-3, with D possibly TRBD1 on 6 matching bases. V was clipped by 1 base and J by 0 bases, with 9 bases between them. Germline V lookup: CDR1 SGHRS, CDR2 YFSETQ. This CDR3 spans 15 amino acids. The CDR3 region is CASSLQGPSTDTQYL. The CDR3 bases are TGCGCCAGCAGCTTGCAGGGGCCGAGCACAGATACGCAGTATTTG.